Sequencing of this T cell receptor (beta chain) was carried out in a study of CD8 T cells in Susac syndrome. The CDR3 runs to 14 residues. V was pared by 6 bases and J by 5 bases, with 7 bases of the junction left unmatched. The germline V gene has CDR1 SNHLY and CDR2 FYNNEI. This clonotype was detected once. Random hexamers were used to reverse transcribe an amount of roughly 0.5 to 1 ug RNA. TCRdb reprocessed the immunoSEQ multiplex PCR reads via MiXCR and lists one record per CDR3 protein. Altogether around 140,000 distinct CDR3 sequences are present, approximately 94% being singletons, with the ten largest covering about 0.076%.

Source material: CD4+ T cells from PBMCs. The sequence came from a human donor in good health. This sequence joins TRBV2 and TRBJ2-5, with 9 bases that match TRBD1. CDR3 protein: CASSEQGALETQYF. CDR3 nucleotide sequence: TGTGCCAGCAGCGAACAGGGGGCGCTGGAGACCCAGTACTTC. Full variable domain (outside the CDR3, taken from reference TRBV2 and TRBJ2-5): EPEVTQTPSHQVTQMGQEVILRCVPISNHLYFYWYRQILGQKVEFLVSFYNNEISEKSEIFDDQFSVERPDGSNFTLKIRSTKLEDSAMYFCASSEQGALETQYFGPGTRLLVL.